This entry lists 29 T cell receptor beta chains sequenced from one sample in a study of T-cell reconstitution after alpha-beta-depleted transplantation in children. Unique molecular identifiers tagged the TCRbeta library. TCRdb used MiXCR to reprocess the PCR reads, holding one entry per CDR3 protein. Here the sample spans around 71,000 distinct CDR3 sequences, approximately 7.3% being singletons. Sequences were derived from PBMCs from the stem cell graft donor, sampled from the stem cell graft. The receptors stem from a human donor who donated a stem cell graft to a child with acute lymphoblastic leukemia.

This clonotype was observed a few times. This chain uses TRBV5-1 with TRBJ1-1, with D tentatively TRBD1 (5 bases). The ends were cut back, 1 base at V and 2 bases at J, with 12 bases in the middle. This CDR3 comprises 15 residues. CDR1 and CDR2 from the germline V gene are SGHRS and YFSETQ. CDR3 bases: TGCGCCAGCAGCTTGAACGGGGGGGGAAACACTGAAGCTTTCTTT. Translating it yields CASSLNGGGNTEAFF.

In this sample, this clonotype turned up many times. The chain recombines TRBV9 with TRBJ1-1; 7 bases map to TRBD1. J gave up 3 bases and V 8 bases, and 10 bases lay outside the gene matches. This CDR3 has 14 amino acids. Germline V gene lookup returns CDR1 SGDLS and CDR2 YYNGEE. The CDR3 region is CASSQRQGDTEAFF. In DNA form, the CDR3 reads TGTGCCAGTTCACAAAGACAGGGCGACACTGAAGCTTTCTTT. Supplemented by reference TRBV9 and TRBJ1-1, the full variable domain reads DSGVTQTPKHLITATGQRVTLRCSPRSGDLSVYWYQQSLDQGLQFLIQYYNGEERAKGNILERFSAQQFPDLHSELNLSSLELGDSALYFCASSQRQGDTEAFFGQGTRLTVV.

This clonotype was counted many times. This rearrangement joins TRBV9 to TRBJ2-2, with TRBD2 as a possible D gene (6 bases). Germline CDR1 is SGDLS and CDR2 is YYNGEE. Trimming left V 3 bases short and J 6 bases short, with 18 bases between. The CDR3 spans 16 residues. The CDR3 DNA sequence: TGTGCCAGCAGCGAACCAGGGAGGACCCCCCCCGGGGAGCTGTTTTTT. Protein: CASSEPGRTPPGELFF.

This clonotype was counted at least ten times. The chain couples TRBV7-3 to TRBJ2-3; a weak D match, TRBD1 (5 bases). Between the trimmed V and J ends, which lost 1 base and 0 bases, there was a span of 11 bases. This CDR3 comprises 16 residues. Germline V gene sequence: CDR1 SGHTA, CDR2 FQGTGA. The CDR3, as DNA: TGTGCCAGCAGCTTAAGTCCAGGGCTTAGCACAGATACGCAGTATTTT. It yields the protein CASSLSPGLSTDTQYF.

This clonotype occurred a few times. The CDR3 here is CASSPYDRAKGYTF. Here the CDR3 DNA reads TGTGCCAGCAGCCCTTATGACAGGGCCAAGGGCTACACCTTC. The J gene is TRBJ1-2, the V gene TRBV7-2, with TRBD1 matching over 7 bases. V dropped 5 bases and J dropped 8; count of bases not matched to a gene: 11. The CDR3 length is 14 residues. CDR1 and CDR2 (germline): SGHTA, FQGNSA.

This clonotype was counted many times. The V and J genes are TRBV11-2 and TRBJ2-1, with D possibly TRBD1 on 6 matching bases. Germline CDR1 is SGHAT and CDR2 is FQNNGV. Trimming left V 5 bases short and J 7 bases short, with 18 bases between. CDR3 length equals 15 residues. Here the CDR3 DNA reads TGTGCCAGCAGCACCGACAGGTATTTCACGAATGAGCAGTTCTTC. Residues: CASSTDRYFTNEQFF.

This clonotype was recorded many times. The CDR3 spells CASSYQSGSFSNTGELFF. The CDR3 DNA follows: TGTGCCAGCAGTTATCAATCCGGGAGCTTTTCTAACACCGGGGAGCTGTTTTTT. This sequence joins TRBV6-5 and TRBJ2-2, with D perhaps matching TRBD2 (6 bases). The V gene lost 3 bases and the J gene lost 2 bases, with 19 bases spanning the gap. The germline CDR1 and CDR2 sequences are MNHEY and SVGAGI. This CDR3 has 18 amino acids.

This clonotype was counted many times. The chain is built from TRBV20-1 and TRBJ1-1; 7 bases agree with TRBD1. CDR3 length: 13 amino acids. V lost 4 bases to trimming and J lost 10 bases; unmatched junction nucleotides: 12. CDR1 and CDR2 (germline): DFQATT, SNEGSKA (reference sequence). Here the CDR3 reads CSAKGTVLKLAFF. CDR3 coding DNA: TGCAGTGCTAAGGGGACAGTCCTAAAGTTAGCTTTCTTT.

This clonotype showed up many times. The rearrangement links TRBV5-1 to TRBJ1-6; no definite D call. In germline, CDR1 is SGHRS, CDR2 YFSETQ. The ends were cut back, 0 bases at V and 5 bases at J, with 6 bases in the middle. CDR3 length: 14 amino acids. The CDR3 region has the DNA TGCGCCAGCAGCTTGGGGGCGGATAATTCACCCCTCCACTTT. This sequence encodes CASSLGADNSPLHF.

This clonotype was detected many times. The J gene is TRBJ1-4, the V gene TRBV14, with D perhaps matching TRBD1 (6 bases). Germline V gene lookup returns CDR1 SGHDN and CDR2 FVKESK. V was shortened by 2 bases and J by 7 bases, with 14 bases between the two germline ends. CDR3 length equals 15 residues. The CDR3 protein is CASSQSRGFSEKLFF. The CDR3, as DNA: TGTGCCAGCAGCCAATCCAGGGGCTTTAGTGAAAAACTGTTTTTT.

This clonotype came up many times. CDR3 bases: TGCAGTGCTAGAGGCGGTACCGAGCAGTTCTTC. This encodes CSARGGTEQFF. The V gene is TRBV20-1, the J gene TRBJ2-1; unclear D gene. Trimming left V 1 base short and J 10 bases short, with 8 bases between. The germline CDR1 and CDR2 sequences are DFQATT and SNEGSKA (reference sequence). The CDR3 contains 11 residues.

This clonotype has at least ten counts. J is TRBJ1-2 and V is TRBV29-1, with D maybe TRBD1 (6 bases). The CDR3 runs to 12 residues. The ends were cut back, 4 bases at V and 2 bases at J, with 8 bases in the middle. In germline, CDR1 is SQVTM, CDR2 ANQGSEA. The CDR3 is CSVGTVNYGYTF. DNA of the CDR3: TGCAGCGTTGGGACAGTCAACTATGGCTACACCTTC.

The chain is built from TRBV6-2 or TRBV6-3 and TRBJ2-1; possible D gene TRBD2, 5 bases. Deletions cut 2 bases from V and 9 bases from J, with 11 bases between. The CDR3 is 13 residues long. The germline CDR1 and CDR2 sequences are MNHEY and SVGEGT. CDR3 sequence: CASSYDGVGEQFF. Written as DNA, the CDR3 is TGTGCCAGCAGTTACGACGGGGTGGGTGAGCAGTTCTTC.

In its sample, this clonotype was seen many times. DNA for the CDR3: TGTGCCAGCAGCGTCGGACAGGGAATCTACGAGCAGTACTTC. As protein: CASSVGQGIYEQYF. The genes are TRBV12-3 or TRBV12-4 and TRBJ2-7, with 8 bases that match TRBD1. The CDR3 contains 14 residues. J gave up 3 bases and V 6 bases, and 7 bases lay outside the gene matches.

The chain carries TRBV12-3 or TRBV12-4 and TRBJ2-7; perhaps TRBD1 as D (5 bases). The ends were cut back, 3 bases at V and 5 bases at J, with 11 bases in the middle. The CDR3 contains 13 residues. CDR3 region: CASSLVQGNEQYF. The CDR3 DNA reads TGTGCCAGCAGTTTGGTTCAGGGAAACGAGCAGTACTTC.

This clonotype was counted at least ten times. This sequence joins TRBV28 and TRBJ1-4; the D is unclear. The CDR3 spans 14 residues. Germline V gene sequence: CDR1 MDHEN, CDR2 SYDVKM. V shed 3 bases and J shed 8 bases, with 13 bases lying between them. The CDR3 is CASSFGRRTEKLFF. CDR3 DNA sequence: TGTGCCAGCAGTTTCGGCCGCCGGACCGAAAAACTGTTTTTT.

CDR3 bases: TGTGCCAGCAGTTCCCCTTCGAGGTGGGGGGACGAGCAGTACTTC. This encodes CASSSPSRWGDEQYF. V is TRBV28 and J is TRBJ2-7, with a weak D call TRBD2 (6 bases). The CDR3 loop spans 15 amino acids. V was clipped by 4 bases and J by 5 bases, with 18 bases between them. Germline V gives CDR1 MDHEN, CDR2 SYDVKM.

This clonotype was seen at least ten times. The chain recombines TRBV12-3 or TRBV12-4 with TRBJ1-6, with 9 bases that match TRBD1. This CDR3 is built from 15 residues. J lost 7 bases, V lost 8 bases, and 9 bases had no gene match. The DNA for the CDR3 is TGTGCCAGCTGCAAACAGGGGGCTGAGAATTCACCCCTCCACTTT. Its translation is CASCKQGAENSPLHF.

Note on this clonotype: A read error may be the cause here, since a much bigger clone is one base away. The V call is TRBV7-2, the J call TRBJ1-1; 7 bases are a match to TRBD1. The J segment lost 6 bases and the V segment lost 6 bases, leaving 13 bases of the junction unmatched. CDR3 length: 15 residues. Germline CDR1 SGHTA, CDR2 FQGNSA. The CDR3 is CASRFDRASISEAFF. CDR3 nucleotides: TGTGCCAGCAGATTTGACAGGGCTTCTATCTCTGAAGCTTTCTTT.

This clonotype was counted many times. The chain has TRBV5-4 and TRBJ2-1; 10 bases are shared with TRBD2. The length of the CDR3 is 16 residues. J lost 7 bases, V lost 4 bases, and 11 bases had no gene match. From germline, CDR1 is SGHNT and CDR2 YYREEE (reference sequence). CDR3 sequence: CASSLGAGGPLNEQFF. The CDR3 DNA reads as TGTGCCAGCAGCCTTGGAGCGGGGGGGCCTTTGAATGAGCAGTTCTTC.

In the case of this clonotype: The germline gene is not matched at one end of the junction; a read error may be the cause. The gene calls are TRBV12-3 or TRBV12-4 and TRBJ2-2, with D uncertain. CDR3 length: 17 amino acids. This CDR3 reads CTSSFGLPTSNTGELFF. In nucleotides, the CDR3 is TGTACCAGCAGTTTCGGCCTTCCAACATCAAACACCGGGGAGCTGTTTTTT.

This clonotype was recorded many times. The chain joins TRBV6-5 to TRBJ2-6; D tentatively fits TRBD1 or TRBD2 (5 bases each). The CDR3 loop spans 16 amino acids. Trimming removed 7 bases from V and 0 bases from J, with 13 bases in between. From germline, CDR1 is MNHEY and CDR2 SVGAGI. The CDR3 is CASNRDRRSGANVLTF. The CDR3 region has the DNA TGTGCCAGCAACCGGGACCGACGCTCTGGGGCCAACGTCCTGACTTTC.

V usage is TRBV7-9 and J usage is TRBJ1-5; TRBD1 agrees at 8 bases. This CDR3 is built from 17 residues. CDR1 is SEHNR and CDR2 is FQNEAQ in the germline V gene (reference sequence). The ends lost 3 bases at V and 2 bases at J; junction bases unmatched: 9. CDR3 in amino acids: CASSLGDRGGRNQPQHF. CDR3 in DNA: TGTGCCAGCAGCTTGGGTGACAGGGGAGGGCGCAATCAGCCCCAGCATTTT. The variable domain in full, with the rest retrieved from reference TRBV7-9 and TRBJ1-5, is DTGVSQNPRHKITKRGQNVTFRCDPISEHNRLYWYRQTLGQGPEFLTYFQNEAQLEKSRLLSDRFSAERPKGSFSTLEIQRTEQGDSAMYLCASSLGDRGGRNQPQHFGDGTRLSIL.

This chain joins TRBV7-2 and TRBJ2-7, with D perhaps being TRBD1 or TRBD2 (5 bases each). V was clipped by 6 bases and J by 2 bases, with 17 bases between them. The CDR3 sequence is 15 residues long. Looked up from germline, CDR1 is SGHTA and CDR2 is FQGNSA. The chain's CDR3 is CASSYPGTDPYEQYF. The DNA for the CDR3 is TGTGCCAGCAGTTACCCCGGGACGGACCCCTACGAGCAGTACTTC.

This clonotype occurred many times. This chain links TRBV19 with TRBJ1-1; D is uncertain. V was pared by 7 bases and J by 4 bases, with 16 bases between. The CDR3 spans 14 residues. Germline V gives CDR1 LNHDA, CDR2 SQIVND (reference sequence). CDR3: CASKTFSIGTEAFF. As DNA, the CDR3 is TGTGCCAGTAAGACATTTTCTATCGGCACTGAAGCTTTCTTT.

There are many counts of this clonotype. The CDR3 loop reads CASSPLGEDSYEQYF. CDR3 DNA: TGTGCCAGCAGCCCCTTGGGCGAGGACTCCTACGAGCAGTACTTC. This rearrangement joins TRBV3-1 to TRBJ2-7; D is ambiguous. The V end was cut by 4 bases, the J end by 0 bases, with 13 bases between. This CDR3 spans 15 amino acids. CDR1 is LGHDT and CDR2 is YNNKEL in the germline V gene (reference sequence).

The chain employs TRBV5-1 and TRBJ2-7; 12 bases line up with TRBD2. V lost 2 bases and J lost 7; bases outside the gene matches: 10. The CDR3 sequence is 16 residues long. Germline values: CDR1 SGHRS, CDR2 YFSETQ. CDR3 sequence reads: CASSFTSGRFKGEQYF. CDR3 sequence (DNA): TGCGCCAGCAGCTTTACTAGCGGGAGGTTCAAGGGGGAGCAGTACTTC.

This clonotype was recorded at least ten times. The chain combines TRBV5-4 with TRBJ2-1; no reliable D call. The CDR3 runs 12 residues. Trimming shortened V by 4 bases and J by 11 bases, and 13 bases separated the two germline ends. The V gene's germline CDR1 is SGHNT and CDR2 YYREEE (reference sequence). The CDR3 region has the DNA TGTGCCAGCAGCAACCCCTCCGGTCAGCAGTTCTTC. Protein product: CASSNPSGQQFF. Full variable domain (missing parts from reference TRBV5-4 and TRBJ2-1): ETGVTQSPTHLIKTRGQQVTLRCSSQSGHNTVSWYQQALGQGPQFIFQYYREEENGRGNFPPRFSGLQFPNYSSELNVNALELDDSALYLCASSNPSGQQFFGPGTRLTVL.

The sample holds many counts of this clonotype. The CDR3 region is CASSPGNTEAFF. The CDR3 DNA sequence: TGTGCCAGCAGTCCCGGTAACACTGAAGCTTTCTTT. This chain connects TRBV12-3 or TRBV12-4 to TRBJ1-1; D ambiguous. With 5 bases removed from V and 2 bases from J, the gap between germline ends came to 6 bases. There are 12 residues in the CDR3.